This T cell receptor beta chain originates from a study of neurological immune-mediated disorders. This clonotype was found many times. Its antigen remains unidentified. Study-wide results and caveats: Private repertoires in all groups were suggested by the absence of shared CDR3 amino acid sequences among expanded clones across subjects.

Germline V gene sequence: CDR1 LGHDT, CDR2 YNNKEL (reference sequence). The CDR3 is 17 amino acids. Trimming removed 5 bases from V and 2 bases from J; junction bases left unmatched: 10. The authors produced cDNA by 5'RACE using 10-nucleotide random UMIs. The output of every sequencing run exceeded 160 million TCR-beta sequences, derived from 15-18 subjects. One entry per CDR3 protein results from TCRdb running MiXCR on the 5' RACE reads. Of under 130,000 distinct CDR3 sequences in the sample, 11% were seen once. Time point here: longitudinal time-point 3. Where libraries were unsorted, they were derived from 2 million PBMCs stored at -80 degrees C.

The sequenced sample was PBMCs. The rearrangement links TRBV3-1 to TRBJ2-3; 10 bases line up with TRBD2. The TCR sequence derives from a female donor with HTLV-1-associated myelopathy (HAM/TSP). The chain's CDR3 is CASSDTGLASFTDTQYF. CDR3 nucleotides: TGTGCCAGCAGCGACACGGGACTAGCGTCTTTCACAGATACGCAGTATTTT.